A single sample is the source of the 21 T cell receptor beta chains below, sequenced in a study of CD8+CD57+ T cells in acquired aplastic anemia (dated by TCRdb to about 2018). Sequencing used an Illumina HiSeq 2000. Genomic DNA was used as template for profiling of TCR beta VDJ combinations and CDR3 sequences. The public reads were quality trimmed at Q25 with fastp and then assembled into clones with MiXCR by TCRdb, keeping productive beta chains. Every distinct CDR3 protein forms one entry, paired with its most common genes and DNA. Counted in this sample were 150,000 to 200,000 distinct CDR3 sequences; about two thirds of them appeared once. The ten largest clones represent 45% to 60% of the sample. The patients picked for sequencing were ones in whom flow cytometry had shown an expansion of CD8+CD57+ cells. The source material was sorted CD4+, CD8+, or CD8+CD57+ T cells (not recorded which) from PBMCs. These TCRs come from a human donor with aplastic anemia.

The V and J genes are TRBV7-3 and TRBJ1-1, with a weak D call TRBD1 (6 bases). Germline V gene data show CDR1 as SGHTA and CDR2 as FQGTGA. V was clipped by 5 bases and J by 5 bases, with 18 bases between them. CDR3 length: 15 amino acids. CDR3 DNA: TGTGCCAGCAGCCGGGAAGGGGGAGGGAGGACTGAAGCTTTCTTT. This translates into CASSREGGGRTEAFF.

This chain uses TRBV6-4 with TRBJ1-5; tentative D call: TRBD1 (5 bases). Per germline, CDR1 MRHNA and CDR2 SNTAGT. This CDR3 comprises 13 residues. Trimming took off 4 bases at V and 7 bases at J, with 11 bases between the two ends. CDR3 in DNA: TGTGCCAGCAGTGCCGGGGCGACACAGCCCCAGCATTTT. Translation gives CASSAGATQPQHF.

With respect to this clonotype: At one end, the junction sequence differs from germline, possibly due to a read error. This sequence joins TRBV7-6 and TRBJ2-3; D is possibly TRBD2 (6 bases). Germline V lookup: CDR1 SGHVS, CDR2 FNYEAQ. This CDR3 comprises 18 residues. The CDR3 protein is CASGLDQAGLTQADTQYF. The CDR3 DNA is TGTGCCAGCGGCTTAGACCAAGCGGGCCTCACTCAGGCAGATACGCAGTATTTT.

CDR3 protein: CASSSAGKNTEAFF. CDR3 nucleotides: TGCGCCAGCAGCTCCGCAGGGAAGAACACTGAAGCTTTCTTT. The chain couples TRBV5-1 to TRBJ1-1; a weak D match, TRBD1 (5 bases). Germline V lookup: CDR1 SGHRS, CDR2 YFSETQ. The CDR3 covers 14 residues. Trimming stripped 3 bases from V and 1 base from J, with 10 bases between.

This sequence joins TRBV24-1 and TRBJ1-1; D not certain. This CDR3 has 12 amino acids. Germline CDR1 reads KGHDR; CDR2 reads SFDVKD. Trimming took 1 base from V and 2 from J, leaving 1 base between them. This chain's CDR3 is CATSDFNTEAFF. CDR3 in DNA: TGTGCCACCAGTGATTTCAACACTGAAGCTTTCTTT.

This chain's CDR3 is CAISDRFSGNTIYF. CDR3 bases: TGTGCCATCAGTGACCGCTTCTCTGGAAACACCATATATTTT. The chain is built from TRBV10-3 and TRBJ1-3, with D hard to call. This CDR3 region has 14 residues. From germline, CDR1 is ENHRY and CDR2 SYGVKD. Trimming removed 3 bases at V and 0 bases at J, with 6 bases between.

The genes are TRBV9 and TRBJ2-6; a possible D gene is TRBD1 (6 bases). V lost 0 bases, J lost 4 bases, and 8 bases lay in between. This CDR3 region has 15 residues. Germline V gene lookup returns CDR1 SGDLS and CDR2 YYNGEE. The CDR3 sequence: CASSVAGTGANVLTF. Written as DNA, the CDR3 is TGTGCCAGCAGCGTAGCCGGGACAGGGGCCAACGTCCTGACTTTC. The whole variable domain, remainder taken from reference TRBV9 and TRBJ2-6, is DSGVTQTPKHLITATGQRVTLRCSPRSGDLSVYWYQQSLDQGLQFLIQYYNGEERAKGNILERFSAQQFPDLHSELNLSSLELGDSALYFCASSVAGTGANVLTFGAGSRLTVL.

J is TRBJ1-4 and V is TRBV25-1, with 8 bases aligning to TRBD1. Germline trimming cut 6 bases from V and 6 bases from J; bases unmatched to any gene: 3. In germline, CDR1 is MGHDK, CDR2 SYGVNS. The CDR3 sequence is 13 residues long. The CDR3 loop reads CASSPTGDEKLFF. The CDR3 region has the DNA TGTGCCAGCAGCCCGACAGGGGATGAAAAACTGTTTTTT.

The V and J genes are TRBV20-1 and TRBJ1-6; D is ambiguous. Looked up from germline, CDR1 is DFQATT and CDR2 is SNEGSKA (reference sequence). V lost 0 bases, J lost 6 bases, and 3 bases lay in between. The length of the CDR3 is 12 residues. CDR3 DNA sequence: TGCAGTGCTAGAGAGGCTAATTCACCCCTCCACTTT. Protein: CSAREANSPLHF.

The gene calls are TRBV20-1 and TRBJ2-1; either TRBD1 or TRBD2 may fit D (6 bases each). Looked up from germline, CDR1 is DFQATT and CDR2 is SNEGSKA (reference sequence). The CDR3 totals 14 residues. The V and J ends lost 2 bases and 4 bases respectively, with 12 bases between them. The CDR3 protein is CSARKGEAYNEQFF. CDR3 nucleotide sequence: TGCAGTGCTAGAAAGGGGGAGGCATACAATGAGCAGTTCTTC.

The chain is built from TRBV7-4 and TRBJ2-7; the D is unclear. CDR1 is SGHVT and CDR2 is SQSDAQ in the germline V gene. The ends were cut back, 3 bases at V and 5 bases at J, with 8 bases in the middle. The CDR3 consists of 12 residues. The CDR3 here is CASSFGDHEQYF. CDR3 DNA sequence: TGTGCCAGCAGCTTTGGTGACCACGAGCAGTACTTC.

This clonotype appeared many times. The CDR3, as DNA: TGTGCCAGCAGTGAGGGGACGGATTACACCGGGGAGCTGTTTTTT. Translated: CASSEGTDYTGELFF. This rearrangement joins TRBV6-4 to TRBJ2-2, with D perhaps TRBD1 or TRBD2 (5 bases each). The V end lost 3 bases, the J end lost 3 bases, and 11 bases lay between the germline ends. Germline CDR1 MRHNA, CDR2 SNTAGT. This CDR3 is built from 15 residues.

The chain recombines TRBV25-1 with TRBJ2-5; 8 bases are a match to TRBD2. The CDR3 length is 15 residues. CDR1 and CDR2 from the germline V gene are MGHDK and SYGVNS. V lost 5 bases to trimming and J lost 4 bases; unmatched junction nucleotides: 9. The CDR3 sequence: CASSREGTMGETQYF. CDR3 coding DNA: TGTGCCAGCAGTCGGGAGGGGACCATGGGAGAGACCCAGTACTTC.

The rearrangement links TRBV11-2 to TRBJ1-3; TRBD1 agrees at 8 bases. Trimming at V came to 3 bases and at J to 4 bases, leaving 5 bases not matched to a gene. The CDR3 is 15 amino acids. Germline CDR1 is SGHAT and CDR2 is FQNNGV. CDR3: CASSLEGTGGNTIYF. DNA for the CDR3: TGTGCCAGCAGCTTGGAAGGGACAGGAGGAAACACCATATATTTT.

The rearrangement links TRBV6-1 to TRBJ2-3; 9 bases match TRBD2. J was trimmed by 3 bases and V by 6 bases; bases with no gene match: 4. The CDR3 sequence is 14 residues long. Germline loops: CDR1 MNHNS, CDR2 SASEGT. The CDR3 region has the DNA TGTGCCAGCAGACCGGGACTAGCAACAGATACGCAGTATTTT. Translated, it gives CASRPGLATDTQYF.

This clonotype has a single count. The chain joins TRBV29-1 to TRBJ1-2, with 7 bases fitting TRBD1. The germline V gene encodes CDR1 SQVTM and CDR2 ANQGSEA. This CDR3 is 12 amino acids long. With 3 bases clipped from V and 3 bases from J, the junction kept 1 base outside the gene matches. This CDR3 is CSVDQGDYGYTF. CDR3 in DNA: TGCAGCGTTGACCAGGGGGACTATGGCTACACCTTC. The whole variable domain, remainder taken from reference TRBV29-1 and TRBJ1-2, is SAVISQKPSRDICQRGTSLTIQCQVDSQVTMMFWYRQQPGQSLTLIATANQGSEATYESGFVIDKFPISRPNLTFSTLTVSNMSPEDSSIYLCSVDQGDYGYTFGSGTRLTVV.

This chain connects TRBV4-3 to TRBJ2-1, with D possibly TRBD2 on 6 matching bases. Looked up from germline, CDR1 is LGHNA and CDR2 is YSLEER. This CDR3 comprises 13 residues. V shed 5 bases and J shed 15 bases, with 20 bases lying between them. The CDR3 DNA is TGCGCCAGCAGCTCAGCTCAGGACTACTGGCGGTTCTTC. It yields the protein CASSSAQDYWRFF.

CDR3 coding DNA: TGTGCCAGCAGTTTCGGCGCTAGCGGGGGGATGAGGACCCAGTACTTC. This codes for CASSFGASGGMRTQYF. The rearrangement joins TRBV6-2 or TRBV6-3 to TRBJ2-5, with TRBD2 matching over 11 bases. J lost 7 bases, V lost 4 bases, and 11 bases had no gene match. CDR1 is MNHEY and CDR2 is SVGEGT in the germline V gene. The CDR3 length is 16 residues.

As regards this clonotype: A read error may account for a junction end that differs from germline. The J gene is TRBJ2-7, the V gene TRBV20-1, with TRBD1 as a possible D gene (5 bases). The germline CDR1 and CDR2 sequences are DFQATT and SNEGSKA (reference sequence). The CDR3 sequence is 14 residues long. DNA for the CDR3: TGTAGTGTCGTAGCCCAGGGAATCGGCTACGAGCAGTACTTC. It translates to CSVVAQGIGYEQYF.

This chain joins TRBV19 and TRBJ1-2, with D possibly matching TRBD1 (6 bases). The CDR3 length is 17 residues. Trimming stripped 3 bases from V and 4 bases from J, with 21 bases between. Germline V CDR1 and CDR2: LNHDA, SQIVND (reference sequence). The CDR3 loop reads CASSIGTSGRPTYGYTF. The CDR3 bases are TGTGCCAGTAGTATTGGGACATCGGGGCGGCCGACCTATGGCTACACCTTC. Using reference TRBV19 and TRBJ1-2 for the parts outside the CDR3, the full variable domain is DGGITQSPKYLFRKEGQNVTLSCEQNLNHDAMYWYRQDPGQGLRLIYYSQIVNDFQKGDIAEGYSVSREKKESFPLTVTSAQKNPTAFYLCASSIGTSGRPTYGYTFGSGTRLTVV.

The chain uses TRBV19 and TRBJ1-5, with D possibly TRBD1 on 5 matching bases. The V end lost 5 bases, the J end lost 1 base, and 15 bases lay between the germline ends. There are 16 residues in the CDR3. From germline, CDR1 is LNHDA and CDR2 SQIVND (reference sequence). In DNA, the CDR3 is TGTGCCAGTAGTTTAGGTCGGGCAGGGAGCAATCAGCCCCAGCATTTT. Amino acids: CASSLGRAGSNQPQHF.